Detailed here is one T cell receptor beta chain. Its target is unknown. The source of the sample is a study of cytomegalovirus exposure and HLA in healthy donors. Notes on the study in general: Reported results showed that the classifier diagnosed cytomegalovirus status with high specificity and sensitivity.

The PCR used 60 Vbeta and 13 Jbeta primers. TCRdb's table, derived via immunoSEQ multiplex PCR, lists solely in-frame clones and lacks some. The profile shows approximately 170,000 clones, around 76% of them singletons. The CDR3 runs to 12 residues. The germline V gene encodes CDR1 SNHLY and CDR2 FYNNEI. V dropped 8 bases and J dropped 3; count of bases not matched to a gene: 4. V usage is TRBV2 and J usage is TRBJ2-7, with 7 bases lining up with TRBD2. The sequence was collected from a woman aged 40 to 49 in good health and CMV-seronegative. The specimen sequenced was PBMCs. DNA of the CDR3: TGTGCCAGCGGGAGGGCCGGCTACGAGCAGTACTTC. This gives the protein CASGRAGYEQYF.